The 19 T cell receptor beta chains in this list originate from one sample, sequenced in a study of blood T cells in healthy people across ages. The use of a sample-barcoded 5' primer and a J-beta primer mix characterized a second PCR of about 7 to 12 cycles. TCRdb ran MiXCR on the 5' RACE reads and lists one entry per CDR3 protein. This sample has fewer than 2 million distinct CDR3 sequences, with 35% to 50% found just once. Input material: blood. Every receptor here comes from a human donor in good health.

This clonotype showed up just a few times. CDR3 bases: TGCAGCGTCCGGGACAAGTCCTACGAGCAGTACTTC. It yields the protein CSVRDKSYEQYF. The chain employs TRBV29-1 and TRBJ2-7, with a possible D match to TRBD1 (6 bases). V lost 6 bases to trimming and J lost 1 base, with 10 bases between them. Looked up from germline, CDR1 is SQVTM and CDR2 is ANQGSEA. CDR3 size: 12 residues.

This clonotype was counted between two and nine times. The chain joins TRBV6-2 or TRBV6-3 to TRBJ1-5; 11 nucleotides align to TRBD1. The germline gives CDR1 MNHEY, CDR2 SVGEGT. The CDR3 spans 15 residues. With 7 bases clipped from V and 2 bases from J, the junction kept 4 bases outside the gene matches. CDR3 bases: TGTGCCAGCACCCGGACAGGGGGCGGCAATCAGCCCCAGCATTTT. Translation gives CASTRTGGGNQPQHF.

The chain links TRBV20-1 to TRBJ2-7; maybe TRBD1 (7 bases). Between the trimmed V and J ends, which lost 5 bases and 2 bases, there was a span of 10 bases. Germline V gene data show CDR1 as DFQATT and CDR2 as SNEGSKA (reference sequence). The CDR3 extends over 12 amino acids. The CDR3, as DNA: TGCAGTGCTGACAGGGAGGCCTACGAGCAGTACTTC. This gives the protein CSADREAYEQYF.

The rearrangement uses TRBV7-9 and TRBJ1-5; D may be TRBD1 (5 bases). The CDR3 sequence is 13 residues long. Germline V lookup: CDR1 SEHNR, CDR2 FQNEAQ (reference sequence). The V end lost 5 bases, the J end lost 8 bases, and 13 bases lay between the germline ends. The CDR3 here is CASSTSIGEPQHF. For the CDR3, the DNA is TGTGCCAGCAGCACCTCAATAGGGGAGCCCCAGCATTTT. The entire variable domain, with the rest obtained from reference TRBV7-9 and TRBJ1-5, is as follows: DTGVSQNPRHKITKRGQNVTFRCDPISEHNRLYWYRQTLGQGPEFLTYFQNEAQLEKSRLLSDRFSAERPKGSFSTLEIQRTEQGDSAMYLCASSTSIGEPQHFGDGTRLSIL.

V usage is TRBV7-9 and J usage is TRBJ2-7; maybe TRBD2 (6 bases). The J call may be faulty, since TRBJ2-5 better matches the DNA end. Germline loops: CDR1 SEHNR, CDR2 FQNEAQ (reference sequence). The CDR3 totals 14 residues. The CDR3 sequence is CASRRNSGRETQYF. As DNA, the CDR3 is TGTGCCAGCAGACGAAACAGTGGGAGGGAGACCCAGTACTTC.

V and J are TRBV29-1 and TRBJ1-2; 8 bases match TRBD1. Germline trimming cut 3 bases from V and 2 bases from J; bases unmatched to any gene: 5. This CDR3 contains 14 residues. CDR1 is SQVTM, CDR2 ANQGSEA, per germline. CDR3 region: CSVETGVLNYGYTF. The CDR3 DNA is TGCAGCGTTGAGACAGGGGTTTTAAACTATGGCTACACCTTC.

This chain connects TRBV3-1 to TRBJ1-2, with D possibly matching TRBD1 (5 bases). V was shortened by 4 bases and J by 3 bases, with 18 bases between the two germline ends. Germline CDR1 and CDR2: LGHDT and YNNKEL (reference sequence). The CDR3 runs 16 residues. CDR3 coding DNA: TGTGCCAGCAGCCCCCAGCGGGGGGATAGCCACTATGGCTACACCTTC. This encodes CASSPQRGDSHYGYTF.

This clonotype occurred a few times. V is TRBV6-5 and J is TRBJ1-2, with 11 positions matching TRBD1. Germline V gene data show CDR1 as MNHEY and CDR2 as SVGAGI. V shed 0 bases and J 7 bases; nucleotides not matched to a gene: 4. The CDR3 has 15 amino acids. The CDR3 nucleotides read TGTGCCAGCAGTTACTCGCTAGGACAGGGGGCTGGCTACACCTTC. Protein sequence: CASSYSLGQGAGYTF.

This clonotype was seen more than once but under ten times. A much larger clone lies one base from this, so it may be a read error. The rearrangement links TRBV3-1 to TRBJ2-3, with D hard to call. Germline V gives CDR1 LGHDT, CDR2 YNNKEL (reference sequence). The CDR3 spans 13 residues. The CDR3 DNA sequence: TGTGCCAGCAGCTCCCACCGTAAAAATACGCGGTATTTT. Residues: CASSSHRKNTRYF.

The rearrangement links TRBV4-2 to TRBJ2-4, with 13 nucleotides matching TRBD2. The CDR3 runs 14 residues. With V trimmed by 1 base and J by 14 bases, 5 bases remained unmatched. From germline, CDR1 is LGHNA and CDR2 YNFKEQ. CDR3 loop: CASSQGTSGGREYF. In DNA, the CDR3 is TGTGCCAGCAGCCAAGGGACTAGCGGGGGTAGGGAGTACTTC.

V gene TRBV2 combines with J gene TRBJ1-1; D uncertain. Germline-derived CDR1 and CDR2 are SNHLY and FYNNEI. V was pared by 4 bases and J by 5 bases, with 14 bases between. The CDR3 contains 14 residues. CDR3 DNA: TGTGCCAGCAGTGGATTGGTAAAGGGAACTGAAGCTTTCTTT. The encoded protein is CASSGLVKGTEAFF. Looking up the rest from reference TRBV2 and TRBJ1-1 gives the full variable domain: EPEVTQTPSHQVTQMGQEVILRCVPISNHLYFYWYRQILGQKVEFLVSFYNNEISEKSEIFDDQFSVERPDGSNFTLKIRSTKLEDSAMYFCASSGLVKGTEAFFGQGTRLTVV.

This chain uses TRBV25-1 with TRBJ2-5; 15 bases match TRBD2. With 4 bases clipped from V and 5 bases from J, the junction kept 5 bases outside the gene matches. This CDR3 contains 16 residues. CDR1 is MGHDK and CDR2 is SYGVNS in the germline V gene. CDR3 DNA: TGTGCCAGCAGTGCCGGACTAGCGGGGGGGCTGGAGACCCAGTACTTC. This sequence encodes CASSAGLAGGLETQYF.

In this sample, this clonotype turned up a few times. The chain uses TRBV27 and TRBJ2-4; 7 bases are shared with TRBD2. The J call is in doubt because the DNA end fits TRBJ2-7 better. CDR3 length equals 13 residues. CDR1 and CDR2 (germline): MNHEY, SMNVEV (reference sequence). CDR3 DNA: TGTGCCAGCAGGCTAGCGGAAAACTACGAGCAGTACTTC. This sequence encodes CASRLAENYEQYF.

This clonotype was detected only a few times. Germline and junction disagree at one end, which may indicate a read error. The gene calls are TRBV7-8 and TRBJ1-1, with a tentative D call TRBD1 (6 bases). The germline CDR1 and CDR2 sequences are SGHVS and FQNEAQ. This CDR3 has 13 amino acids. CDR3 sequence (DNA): TGTGCCAGCAGCTCTCGCAGGGACACTGAGGCTTTCTTT. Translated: CASSSRRDTEAFF.

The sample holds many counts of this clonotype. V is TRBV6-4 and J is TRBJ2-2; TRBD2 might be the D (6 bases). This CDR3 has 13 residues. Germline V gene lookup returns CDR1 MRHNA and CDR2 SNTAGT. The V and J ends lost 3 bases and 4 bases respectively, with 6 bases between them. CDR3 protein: CASSETSTGELFF. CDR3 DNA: TGTGCCAGCAGTGAGACTAGCACCGGGGAGCTGTTTTTT.

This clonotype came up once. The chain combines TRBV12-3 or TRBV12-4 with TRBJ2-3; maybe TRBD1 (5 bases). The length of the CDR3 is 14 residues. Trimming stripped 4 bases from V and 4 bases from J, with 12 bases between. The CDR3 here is CASSWGRMADTQYF. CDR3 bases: TGTGCCAGCAGTTGGGGCAGGATGGCAGATACGCAGTATTTT.

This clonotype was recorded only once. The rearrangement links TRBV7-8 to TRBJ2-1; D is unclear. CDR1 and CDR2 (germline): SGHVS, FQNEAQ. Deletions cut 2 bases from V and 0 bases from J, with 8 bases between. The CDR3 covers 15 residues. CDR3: CASSLLPHSYNEQFF. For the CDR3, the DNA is TGTGCCAGCAGCTTACTACCCCACTCCTACAATGAGCAGTTCTTC.

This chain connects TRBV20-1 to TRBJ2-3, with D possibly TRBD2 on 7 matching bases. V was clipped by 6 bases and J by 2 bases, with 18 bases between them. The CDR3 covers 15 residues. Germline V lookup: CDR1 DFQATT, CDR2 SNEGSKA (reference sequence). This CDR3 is CSAEGGDPPTDTQYF. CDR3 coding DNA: TGCAGTGCCGAAGGGGGGGACCCACCCACAGATACGCAGTATTTT.

The CDR3 spells CSATRGQVSTDTQYF. The CDR3 nucleotides read TGCAGTGCTACTCGTGGGCAAGTTAGCACAGATACGCAGTATTTT. The genes are TRBV20-1 and TRBJ2-3, with D unclear. Trimming took off 4 bases at V and 0 bases at J, with 14 bases between the two ends. CDR1 is DFQATT and CDR2 is SNEGSKA in the germline V gene (reference sequence). This CDR3 contains 15 residues.